The 12 T cell receptor beta chains below all came from one sample that was sequenced in a study of monozygotic twins with inflammatory bowel disease. TCRdb reanalyzed the 5' RACE reads, giving one entry per CDR3 protein sequence and no DNA. The sample data list approximately 330,000 distinct CDR3 sequences. The sequenced sample was blood. Every receptor here comes from a human donor with ulcerative colitis or Crohn's disease, or a healthy co-twin of an affected twin (not recorded which).

V gene TRBV7-2 combines with J gene TRBJ2-2; TCRdb designates TRBD1, a call that cannot be tested without DNA. Germline-derived CDR1 and CDR2 are SGHTA and FQGNSA. The CDR3 extends over 14 amino acids. CDR3 residues: CASSIKGSTGELFF.

V and J are TRBV7-9 and TRBJ2-5; there is no DNA to check the TCRdb D call of TRBD1. Per the germline V gene, CDR1 is SEHNR and CDR2 is FQNEAQ (reference sequence). This CDR3 region has 16 residues. The CDR3 loop reads CASSYPGQGARETQYF.

V and J are TRBV20-1 and TRBJ1-5; TCRdb reports TRBD1, a call that lacks DNA to check it against. Germline V lookup: CDR1 DFQATT, CDR2 SNEGSKA (reference sequence). The CDR3 loop spans 15 amino acids. This CDR3 is CSARSGDSSNQPQHF.

This sequence joins TRBV5-1 and TRBJ2-3; TCRdb reports TRBD1, a call that lacks DNA to check it against. The CDR3 sequence is 17 residues long. Germline lookup yields CDR1 SGHRS and CDR2 YFSETQ. This CDR3 is CASSLPPGSASTDTQYF.

The V call is TRBV2, the J call TRBJ2-1. There are 12 residues in the CDR3. Looked up from germline, CDR1 is SNHLY and CDR2 is FYNNEI. CDR3 amino acids: CASGRTYNEQFF. Filled out from reference TRBV2 and TRBJ2-1, the complete variable domain reads EPEVTQTPSHQVTQMGQEVILRCVPISNHLYFYWYRQILGQKVEFLVSFYNNEISEKSEIFDDQFSVERPDGSNFTLKIRSTKLEDSAMYFCASGRTYNEQFFGPGTRLTVL.

J is TRBJ1-3 and V is TRBV15; the D call of TRBD1 rests on TCRdb alone, since no DNA is present to check it. The CDR3 contains 15 residues. CDR1 LNHNV and CDR2 YYDKDF come from the germline V gene (reference sequence). This chain's CDR3 is CATSRGRGMENTIYF.

The rearrangement links TRBV20-1 to TRBJ2-2; TCRdb outputs TRBD2, but without DNA this stays unchecked. Per germline, CDR1 DFQATT and CDR2 SNEGSKA (reference sequence). The CDR3 covers 17 residues. The CDR3 spells CSAPPTSGGGRTGELFF.

The gene calls are TRBV7-9 and TRBJ2-3. CDR3 length: 15 residues. Germline values: CDR1 SEHNR, CDR2 FQNEAQ (reference sequence). CDR3 sequence: CASSLADTFTDTQYF.

V is TRBV7-2 and J is TRBJ2-7; no DNA is available, so the TRBD2 call from TCRdb remains unchecked. The germline V gene encodes CDR1 SGHTA and CDR2 FQGNSA. The CDR3 has 16 amino acids. CDR3 amino acids: CASSLRAGRSSYEQYF.

The V gene is TRBV24-1, the J gene TRBJ2-1; absent DNA, TCRdb's TRBD1 call cannot be checked. Per germline, CDR1 KGHDR and CDR2 SFDVKD. The CDR3 has 19 amino acids. Here the CDR3 reads CATSDSTRRGTGDYNEQFF.

This chain joins TRBV6-5 and TRBJ2-4; TCRdb proposes TRBD2, but this gene call is untestable without DNA. CDR1 and CDR2 from the germline V gene are MNHEY and SVGAGI. The CDR3 length is 15 residues. CDR3 amino acids: CASSYFEGNKNIQYF.

The chain uses TRBV7-2 and TRBJ1-1. The CDR3 consists of 13 residues. The germline gives CDR1 SGHTA, CDR2 FQGNSA. The CDR3 here is CASSLGVFNQAFF.